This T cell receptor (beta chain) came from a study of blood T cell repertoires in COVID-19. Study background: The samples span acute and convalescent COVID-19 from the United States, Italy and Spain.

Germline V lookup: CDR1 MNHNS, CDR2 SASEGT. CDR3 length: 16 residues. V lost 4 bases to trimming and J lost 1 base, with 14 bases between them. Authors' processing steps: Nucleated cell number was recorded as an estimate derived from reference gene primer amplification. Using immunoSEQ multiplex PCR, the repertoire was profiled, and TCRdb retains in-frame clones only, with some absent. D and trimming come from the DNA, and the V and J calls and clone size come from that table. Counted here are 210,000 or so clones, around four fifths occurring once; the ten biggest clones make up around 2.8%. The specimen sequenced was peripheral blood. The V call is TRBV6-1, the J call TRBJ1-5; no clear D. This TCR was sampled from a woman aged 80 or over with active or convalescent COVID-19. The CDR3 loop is CASSGERFRSNQPQHF. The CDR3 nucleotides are TGTGCCAGCAGTGGGGAGAGGTTTCGGAGCAATCAGCCCCAGCATTTT.